This T cell receptor beta chain was recorded in a study of T cell responses to AZD1222 COVID-19 vaccine. Study at large: Pooled together were second doses at about 4 or about 12 weeks.

With respect to this clone: Its antigen is currently unknown.

Generated by immunoSEQ multiplex PCR, the TCRdb table keeps only in-frame clones and is missing some. The table has under 130,000 clones, about 80% seen once; the top ten hold around 5.1%. Study results and caveats: Donors skewed white British and female; clonal diversity was possibly underestimated. Repertoire collection took place solely once the T cell response had peaked.

This CDR3 region has 13 residues. V gave up 5 bases and J gave up 8 bases; unmatched junction bases: 5. Germline lookup yields CDR1 SGDLS and CDR2 YYNGEE. The sequenced sample was peripheral blood, obtained on day 0 of AZD1222 vaccination. This TCR was recovered from an adult in good health. The chain uses TRBV9 and TRBJ1-4; 8 nucleotides align to TRBD1. This CDR3 reads CASSQGAGEKLFF. The CDR3 nucleotides read TGTGCCAGCAGTCAGGGGGCAGGGGAAAAACTGTTTTTT.